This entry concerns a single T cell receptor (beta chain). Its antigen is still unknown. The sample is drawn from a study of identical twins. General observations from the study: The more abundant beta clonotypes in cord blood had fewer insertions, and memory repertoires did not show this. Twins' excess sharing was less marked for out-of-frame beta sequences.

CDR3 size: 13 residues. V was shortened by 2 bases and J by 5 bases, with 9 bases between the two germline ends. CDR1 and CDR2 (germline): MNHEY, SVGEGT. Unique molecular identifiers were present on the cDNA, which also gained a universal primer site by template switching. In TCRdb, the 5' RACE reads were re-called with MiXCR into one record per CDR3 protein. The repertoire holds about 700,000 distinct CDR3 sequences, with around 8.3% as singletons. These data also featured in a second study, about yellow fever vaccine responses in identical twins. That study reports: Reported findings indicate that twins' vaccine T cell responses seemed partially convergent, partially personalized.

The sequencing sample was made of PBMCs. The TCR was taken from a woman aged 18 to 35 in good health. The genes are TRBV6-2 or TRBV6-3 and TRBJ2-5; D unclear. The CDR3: CASSYLVGETQYF. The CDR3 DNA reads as TGTGCCAGCAGTTACCTAGTCGGGGAGACCCAGTACTTC.